The present TCR beta chain was sequenced within a study of blood T cell repertoires in COVID-19. Study-level information: Italy, Spain and the United States were the sources of the convalescent and acute COVID-19 samples. In each case, the material was cDNA or gDNA derived from T cells, B-cell-depleted T cells, or PBMCs.

Sequenced by immunoSEQ multiplex PCR; TCRdb stores in-frame clones only, minus some. The table shows approximately 240,000 clones, with over 80% occurring only once. This CDR3 has 15 residues. Germline-derived CDR1 and CDR2 are SGHRS and YFSETQ. The V segment lost 1 base and the J segment 5 bases; nucleotides outside the gene matches: 8. The rearrangement joins TRBV5-1 to TRBJ2-5, with 7 nucleotides matching TRBD2. Sequenced: peripheral blood. The TCR was taken from a woman aged 55 to 70 with active or convalescent COVID-19. CDR3 nucleotide sequence: TGCGCCAGCAGCTTGACTAGTGCCGGGGGGGAGACCCAGTACTTC. This translates into CASSLTSAGGETQYF.